These 22 T cell receptor beta chains were all obtained from the same sample, sequenced in a study of shared clonotypes between healthy human individuals. Libraries were prepared by immunoSEQ multiplex PCR; TCRdb keeps only in-frame clonotypes and omits some of them. This table holds approximately 2.3 million clones, approximately 95% found once. The sequencing sample was made of naive CD4+ T cells from PBMCs. Specified subset: CD45RA+ positively selected. These receptor sequences come from a man between 18 and 29 years old in good health. Some clones in this sample may be carry-over from other donors' samples.

This chain uses TRBV7-2 with TRBJ2-7, with a weak D call TRBD1 (8 bases). The CDR3 length is 15 residues. The V gene's germline CDR1 is SGHTA and CDR2 FQGNSA. Trimming stripped 5 bases from V and 1 base from J, with 15 bases between. CDR3 bases: TGTGCCAGCAGCAGAGAACAGGGGGGGTCCTACGAGCAGTACTTC. Translated, it gives CASSREQGGSYEQYF. The entire variable domain, with the rest obtained from reference TRBV7-2 and TRBJ2-7, is as follows: GAGVSQSPSNKVTEKGKDVELRCDPISGHTALYWYRQSLGQGLEFLIYFQGNSAPDKSGLPSDRFSAERTGGSVSTLTIQRTQQEDSAVYLCASSREQGGSYEQYFGPGTRLTVT.

A single count supports this clone. The rearrangement uses TRBV25-1 and TRBJ2-7, with D possibly called TRBD1 or TRBD2 (6 bases each). Germline CDR1 reads MGHDK; CDR2 reads SYGVNS. Trimming left V 8 bases short and J 3 bases short, with 14 bases between. This CDR3 contains 13 residues. The CDR3 spells CASSRGSGYEQYF. The CDR3 region has the DNA TGTGCCAGCTCCAGGGGTAGCGGCTACGAGCAGTACTTC.

The CDR3 DNA follows: TGCGCCAGCAGTAACACGGGACAGGATAACTATGGCTACACCTTC. It is translated as CASSNTGQDNYGYTF. The rearrangement uses TRBV23-1 and TRBJ1-2; 8 nucleotides line up with TRBD1. TRBV23-1 is placed among ORFs of uncertain function. This CDR3 has 15 amino acids. Trimming took 5 bases from V and 1 from J; bases not matched to a gene: 6.

The chain uses TRBV27 and TRBJ1-2; a weak D match, TRBD1 (5 bases). CDR1 is MNHEY and CDR2 is SMNVEV in the germline V gene (reference sequence). The CDR3 totals 14 residues. Trimming removed 3 bases at V and 8 bases at J, with 16 bases between. The CDR3 DNA follows: TGTGCCAGCAGTTTGGAGGGGAGGGTCGACGGCTACACCTTC. Amino acid sequence: CASSLEGRVDGYTF.

As for this clone: Distinct nucleotide sequences in the sample also encode this CDR3. This chain joins TRBV28 and TRBJ2-7, with TRBD2 as a possible D gene (5 bases). Trimming removed 5 bases at V and 4 bases at J, with 15 bases between. CDR1 and CDR2 (germline): MDHEN, SYDVKM. The CDR3 sequence is 14 residues long. Here the CDR3 DNA reads TGTGCCAGCAGTCCCGGAGGCCCGACGTACGAGCAGTACTTC. Amino acids: CASSPGGPTYEQYF.

The V call is TRBV5-1, the J call TRBJ1-4; tentative D call: TRBD1 (6 bases). Germline assignment: CDR1 SGHRS and CDR2 YFSETQ. V lost 1 base and J lost 5, with 9 bases in between. CDR3 length: 14 residues. This CDR3 reads CASSLRGQNEKLFF. CDR3 DNA sequence: TGCGCCAGCAGCTTGAGGGGACAAAATGAAAAACTGTTTTTT.

This chain connects TRBV28 to TRBJ2-5, with D perhaps TRBD1 (5 bases). V gave up 5 bases and J gave up 3 bases, with 13 bases separating them. This CDR3 region has 14 residues. Germline V gene data show CDR1 as MDHEN and CDR2 as SYDVKM. The CDR3 sequence: CASSRAGLEETQYF. DNA for the CDR3: TGTGCCAGCAGTAGGGCAGGGTTGGAAGAGACCCAGTACTTC.

J is TRBJ1-5 and V is TRBV19; D uncertain. The germline V and J ends were trimmed by 4 bases and 5 bases, with 12 bases remaining between them. Germline V gene lookup returns CDR1 LNHDA and CDR2 SQIVND (reference sequence). This CDR3 is built from 14 residues. The CDR3 DNA reads TGTGCCAGTAGTAGTGAGGCTGTCCATCAGCCCCAGCATTTT. Protein sequence: CASSSEAVHQPQHF.

In this sample, this clone turned up once. The chain carries TRBV2 and TRBJ2-3, with D possibly matching TRBD1 (6 bases). Trimming removed 7 bases at V and 2 bases at J, with 13 bases between. CDR1 and CDR2 (germline): SNHLY, FYNNEI. The CDR3 contains 14 residues. The CDR3 loop is CASMGTGPTDTQYF. In DNA, the CDR3 is TGTGCCAGCATGGGCACAGGGCCCACAGATACGCAGTATTTT.

This chain uses TRBV2 with TRBJ1-5, with D possibly being TRBD1 (6 bases). Germline lookup yields CDR1 SNHLY and CDR2 FYNNEI. The CDR3 has 14 residues. Trimming took 6 bases from V and 4 from J, leaving 13 bases between them. CDR3: CASRPRQANQPQHF. The CDR3, as DNA: TGTGCCAGCAGACCCCGACAGGCAAATCAGCCCCAGCATTTT.

This clone appeared a few times. V and J are TRBV29-1 and TRBJ1-1; D remains unclear. V gave up 4 bases and J gave up 3 bases, with 6 bases separating them. The CDR3 runs 11 residues. CDR1 and CDR2 (germline): SQVTM, ANQGSEA. CDR3 bases: TGCAGCGTTGGAGAGGACACTGAAGCTTTCTTT. Its translation: CSVGEDTEAFF. Drawing the rest from reference TRBV29-1 and TRBJ1-1, the complete variable domain is SAVISQKPSRDICQRGTSLTIQCQVDSQVTMMFWYRQQPGQSLTLIATANQGSEATYESGFVIDKFPISRPNLTFSTLTVSNMSPEDSSIYLCSVGEDTEAFFGQGTRLTVV.

This clone was seen only a few times. Within the sample, other DNA sequences also encode this same CDR3. This chain links TRBV6-6 with TRBJ2-1; no reliable D call. CDR3 size: 11 residues. V lost 1 base to trimming and J lost 7 bases, with 2 bases between them. Germline CDR1 is MNHNY and CDR2 is SVGAGI (reference sequence). CDR3 DNA sequence: TGTGCCAGCAGTTACTTGAATGAGCAGTTCTTC. Its protein product is CASSYLNEQFF.

The chain uses TRBV5-8 and TRBJ2-7; TRBD2 matches at 11 bases. The CDR3 contains 16 residues. V was pared by 1 base and J by 3 bases, with 6 bases of the junction left unmatched. Germline-derived CDR1 and CDR2 are SGHTS and YDEGEE. The CDR3 here is CASSLLKTSGNYEQYF. Written as DNA, the CDR3 is TGTGCCAGCAGCTTGCTTAAGACTAGCGGGAACTACGAGCAGTACTTC.

V and J are TRBV11-2 and TRBJ2-3; unclear D gene. CDR1 is SGHAT and CDR2 is FQNNGV in the germline V gene. The CDR3 covers 13 residues. Trimming shortened V by 5 bases and J by 6 bases, and 12 bases separated the two germline ends. The CDR3, as DNA: TGTGCCAGCAGCCAGATGGCGGCCGATACGCAGTATTTT. Residues: CASSQMAADTQYF.

This chain joins TRBV5-6 and TRBJ2-4; 8 bases match TRBD2. Germline lookup yields CDR1 SGHDT and CDR2 YYEEEE. The CDR3 runs 18 residues. Trimming cost V 0 bases and J 8 bases; bases outside gene matches: 16. CDR3 nucleotides: TGTGCCAGCAGCTTGGCCGGGCGGGAGGCCCACCGCGGATACATTCAGTACTTC. Amino acids: CASSLAGREAHRGYIQYF.

CDR3 sequence reads: CASSEAAVQDNQPQHF. CDR3 in DNA: TGTGCCAGCAGTGAAGCTGCAGTCCAGGACAATCAGCCCCAGCATTTT. The chain employs TRBV2 and TRBJ1-5; D is uncertain. The V end lost 0 bases, the J end lost 3 bases, and 12 bases lay between the germline ends. The CDR3 has 16 residues. Germline-derived CDR1 and CDR2 are SNHLY and FYNNEI.

In the case of this clone: The sample carries other DNA sequences with the same CDR3. V and J are TRBV28 and TRBJ2-2; the D is unclear. V shed 4 bases and J shed 4 bases, with 4 bases lying between them. CDR1 MDHEN and CDR2 SYDVKM come from the germline V gene. The CDR3 has 12 amino acids. As DNA, the CDR3 is TGTGCCAGCAGTTCCTCCACCGGGGAGCTGTTTTTT. This codes for CASSSSTGELFF.

This rearrangement joins TRBV7-7 to TRBJ2-3, with 12 bases that match TRBD1. Germline CDR1 SSHAT, CDR2 FNYEAQ (reference sequence). There are 15 residues in the CDR3. V trimming: 5 bases; J trimming: 4 bases; junction bases outside the gene matches: 4. DNA for the CDR3: TGTGCCAGCAGCCGGGGACAGGGGGCGTCAGATACGCAGTATTTT. Translating gives CASSRGQGASDTQYF.

V is TRBV6-6 and J is TRBJ1-1; tentative D call: TRBD1 (6 bases). CDR3 length equals 15 residues. Germline V gene sequence: CDR1 MNHNY, CDR2 SVGAGI (reference sequence). Trimming took off 5 bases at V and 0 bases at J, with 13 bases between the two ends. Written as DNA, the CDR3 is TGTGCCAGCAGTCAGGGGTCGACAGTGAACACTGAAGCTTTCTTT. Translated, it gives CASSQGSTVNTEAFF.

The chain couples TRBV27 to TRBJ1-4; D not certain. Trimming took off 1 base at V and 0 bases at J, with 12 bases between the two ends. The CDR3 totals 17 residues. CDR1 is MNHEY and CDR2 is SMNVEV in the germline V gene (reference sequence). CDR3 nucleotide sequence: TGTGCCAGCAGTTTATGGGTAAGGAACGCAACTAATGAAAAACTGTTTTTT. It specifies CASSLWVRNATNEKLFF.

This chain links TRBV28 with TRBJ2-7; D perhaps matches TRBD2 (5 bases). This CDR3 contains 14 residues. V was cut by 3 bases and J by 2 bases, with 11 bases left in between. Germline values: CDR1 MDHEN, CDR2 SYDVKM. The DNA of the CDR3 is TGTGCCAGCAGTTTGTTATGGGGAGCCTACGAGCAGTACTTC. Protein: CASSLLWGAYEQYF. The full variable domain, in which reference TRBV28 and TRBJ2-7 provide the parts outside the CDR3, is DVKVTQSSRYLVKRTGEKVFLECVQDMDHENMFWYRQDPGLGLRLIYFSYDVKMKEKGDIPEGYSVSREKKERFSLILESASTNQTSMYLCASSLLWGAYEQYFGPGTRLTVT.

The chain joins TRBV28 to TRBJ2-7; 9 bases are a match to TRBD1. Germline-derived CDR1 and CDR2 are MDHEN and SYDVKM. The J segment lost 3 bases and the V segment lost 1 base, leaving 4 bases of the junction unmatched. There are 15 residues in the CDR3. The CDR3 region is CASSLSGTGNYEQYF. In DNA, the CDR3 is TGTGCCAGCAGTTTATCCGGGACAGGGAACTACGAGCAGTACTTC.